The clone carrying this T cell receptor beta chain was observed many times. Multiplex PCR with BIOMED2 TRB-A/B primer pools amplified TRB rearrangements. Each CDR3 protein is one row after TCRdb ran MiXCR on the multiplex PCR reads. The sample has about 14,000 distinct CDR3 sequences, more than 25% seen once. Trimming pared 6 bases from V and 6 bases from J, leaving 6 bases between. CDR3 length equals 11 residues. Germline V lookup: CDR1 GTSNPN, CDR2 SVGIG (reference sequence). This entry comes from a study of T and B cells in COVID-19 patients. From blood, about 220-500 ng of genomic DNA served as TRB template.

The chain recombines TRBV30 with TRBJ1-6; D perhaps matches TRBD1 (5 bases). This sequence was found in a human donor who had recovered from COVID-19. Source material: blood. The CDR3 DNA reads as TGTGCCTGCGGGGGTAATTCACCCCTCCACTTT. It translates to CACGGNSPLHF.